The next 10 T cell receptor beta chains were all read from a single sample in a study of patients and donors after allogeneic stem cell transplantation. TCRdb re-derived calls from the RT-PCR reads in MiXCR, one entry per CDR3 protein. This sample has about a million distinct CDR3 sequences, with around 17% found just once. The specimen was blood, either unsorted or a sorted T cell fraction (not recorded which). Source of these receptors: a human donor who was either an allogeneic HSCT recipient or a stem cell or donor lymphocyte infusion donor (not recorded which). It is not recorded whose cells these are; they may come from a transplant donor.

V is TRBV20-1 and J is TRBJ1-2; TRBD1 agrees at 10 bases. Trimming took 5 bases from V and 3 from J; bases not matched to a gene: 12. Germline assignment: CDR1 DFQATT and CDR2 SNEGSKA (reference sequence). This CDR3 spans 16 amino acids. The chain's CDR3 is CSAPSTGDRGYYGYTF. CDR3 bases: TGCAGTGCTCCTTCGACCGGGGACAGGGGATACTATGGCTACACCTTC.

This clonotype was detected only a few times. V usage is TRBV20-1 and J usage is TRBJ2-7; possible D gene TRBD2, 6 bases. The germline gives CDR1 DFQATT, CDR2 SNEGSKA (reference sequence). This CDR3 has 13 amino acids. Deletions cut 5 bases from V and 2 bases from J, with 13 bases between. The CDR3 is CSAGAGRTYEQYF. The CDR3 DNA sequence: TGCAGTGCTGGCGCGGGGCGAACCTACGAGCAGTACTTC.

The chain recombines TRBV10-3 with TRBJ1-4; D is unclear. V was pared by 10 bases and J by 8 bases, with 14 bases between. The CDR3 extends over 12 amino acids. Germline lookup yields CDR1 ENHRY and CDR2 SYGVKD. Written as DNA, the CDR3 is TGTGCCACGTCGGAGTTCAGAGAAAAACTGTTTTTT. Encoded protein: CATSEFREKLFF.

The chain recombines TRBV5-6 with TRBJ2-1, with TRBD2 matching over 8 bases. Trimming cost V 4 bases and J 5 bases; bases outside gene matches: 11. The CDR3 sequence is 16 residues long. The germline V gene has CDR1 SGHDT and CDR2 YYEEEE. The chain's CDR3 is CASSGSRGGRNNEQFF. The CDR3 DNA is TGTGCCAGCAGCGGTTCCCGGGGGGGCCGAAACAATGAGCAGTTCTTC.

The rearrangement uses TRBV6-2 or TRBV6-3 and TRBJ2-2; 9 nucleotides align to TRBD1. After removal of 2 bases from V and 7 bases from J, the junction contained 5 bases not matched to a gene. The CDR3 is made up of 15 amino acids. Germline V gene lookup returns CDR1 MNHEY and CDR2 SVGEGT. The CDR3 DNA reads TGTGCCAGCAGTTACGGGGACAGGGCCCACGGGGAGCTGTTTTTT. Protein product: CASSYGDRAHGELFF.

This clonotype was seen more than once but under ten times. The gene calls are TRBV20-1 and TRBJ1-2; the D is unclear. V lost 0 bases, J lost 4 bases, and 12 bases lay in between. From germline, CDR1 is DFQATT and CDR2 SNEGSKA (reference sequence). CDR3 length: 14 amino acids. The CDR3 nucleotides are TGCAGTGCTAGAGATCCCGGGTTGGGCTATGGCTACACCTTC. This sequence encodes CSARDPGLGYGYTF.

The gene calls are TRBV7-2 and TRBJ2-2, with a weak D call TRBD1 (6 bases). CDR3 length: 16 amino acids. Per germline, CDR1 SGHTA and CDR2 FQGNSA. V dropped 5 bases and J dropped 5 bases, with 18 bases sitting between them. This chain's CDR3 is CASSLRQVPNTGELFF. CDR3 coding DNA: TGTGCCAGCAGCCTTCGACAGGTTCCCAATACCGGGGAGCTGTTTTTT.

The chain links TRBV20-1 to TRBJ2-3; 11 bases are a match to TRBD2. The V segment lost 7 bases and the J segment 5 bases; nucleotides outside the gene matches: 11. This CDR3 contains 15 residues. Germline V gene lookup returns CDR1 DFQATT and CDR2 SNEGSKA (reference sequence). The chain's CDR3 is CSVSSSGGFVDTQYF. The DNA for the CDR3 is TGCAGTGTGTCATCTAGCGGGGGGTTCGTAGATACGCAGTATTTT.

This clonotype was detected a few times. The chain employs TRBV7-2 and TRBJ2-1; 9 nucleotides agree with TRBD2. CDR3 length: 16 amino acids. J gave up 8 bases and V 0 bases, and 8 bases lay outside the gene matches. Germline-derived CDR1 and CDR2 are SGHTA and FQGNSA. The CDR3 nucleotides read TGTGCCAGCAGCTTAGCGTGGCGGACTAGCGCCGATGAGCAGTTCTTC. Translating it yields CASSLAWRTSADEQFF. Based on the CDR3 plus reference TRBV7-2 and TRBJ2-1, the full variable domain is GAGVSQSPSNKVTEKGKDVELRCDPISGHTALYWYRQSLGQGLEFLIYFQGNSAPDKSGLPSDRFSAERTGGSVSTLTIQRTQQEDSAVYLCASSLAWRTSADEQFFGPGTRLTVL.

This clonotype was recorded a few times. V gene TRBV12-3 or TRBV12-4 combines with J gene TRBJ1-1; D is perhaps TRBD1 (6 bases). V was cut by 4 bases and J by 1 base, with 10 bases left in between. The CDR3 runs 14 residues. The CDR3 protein is CASSYRAQNTEAFF. CDR3 coding DNA: TGTGCCAGCAGTTACAGGGCACAGAACACTGAAGCTTTCTTT.